These 18 T cell receptor beta chains were sequenced from one sample in a study of T cell changes during pregnancy in multiple sclerosis. The protocol was immunoSEQ multiplex PCR, while the TCRdb copy is restricted to in-frame clones and leaves out a portion. The sample has about 60,000 clones, roughly 90% seen once. The input for sequencing was peripheral blood, taken in the first trimester of pregnancy. These receptors were obtained from a female donor with multiple sclerosis, enrolled in a pregnancy study.

The rearrangement uses TRBV10-3 and TRBJ2-3; D is unresolved. The V gene lost 3 bases and the J gene lost 2 bases, with 9 bases spanning the gap. Germline V gives CDR1 ENHRY, CDR2 SYGVKD. CDR3 size: 14 residues. The CDR3 sequence is CAISDVAVTDTQYF. In DNA, the CDR3 is TGTGCCATCAGTGACGTAGCTGTCACAGATACGCAGTATTTT.

The chain combines TRBV2 with TRBJ1-4; D is ambiguous. Between the trimmed V and J ends, which lost 8 bases and 0 bases, there was a span of 10 bases. This CDR3 region has 14 residues. The V gene's germline CDR1 is SNHLY and CDR2 FYNNEI. CDR3 sequence: CASEQIATNEKLFF. The DNA of the CDR3 is TGTGCCAGCGAACAGATTGCAACTAATGAAAAACTGTTTTTT.

V usage is TRBV2 and J usage is TRBJ2-3, with 10 bases that match TRBD1. With V trimmed by 7 bases and J by 5 bases, 12 bases remained unmatched. Germline CDR1 reads SNHLY; CDR2 reads FYNNEI. The CDR3 consists of 16 residues. For the CDR3, the DNA is TGTGCCAGCACCCAACCCCGGACAGGGGGAAGAGATACGCAGTATTTT. Its protein product is CASTQPRTGGRDTQYF.

The rearrangement links TRBV27 to TRBJ2-1; D might be TRBD1 (6 bases). Trimming shortened V by 3 bases and J by 8 bases, and 11 bases separated the two germline ends. CDR1 MNHEY and CDR2 SMNVEV come from the germline V gene (reference sequence). This CDR3 has 13 amino acids. The CDR3 is CASSFNRVDEQFF. DNA for the CDR3: TGTGCCAGCAGTTTCAACAGGGTGGATGAGCAGTTCTTC.

This chain links TRBV30 with TRBJ2-2; 13 nucleotides align to TRBD2. This CDR3 is 20 amino acids long. The ends lost 2 bases at V and 4 bases at J; junction bases unmatched: 16. Per germline, CDR1 GTSNPN and CDR2 SVGIG (reference sequence). CDR3 sequence: CAWSPGLAGVPPRGTGELFF. The CDR3 DNA sequence: TGTGCCTGGAGTCCCGGACTAGCGGGAGTCCCCCCGCGAGGCACCGGGGAGCTGTTTTTT.

The J gene is TRBJ2-1, the V gene TRBV7-2; D may be TRBD2 (6 bases). The CDR3 length is 15 residues. V was clipped by 0 bases and J by 7 bases, with 13 bases between them. Germline V lookup: CDR1 SGHTA, CDR2 FQGNSA. The CDR3 nucleotides read TGTGCCAGCAGCTTAGCCGGGACGGCGGGGAATGAGCAGTTCTTC. Translated, it gives CASSLAGTAGNEQFF.

CDR3 region: CASSPAGYEQYF. The CDR3 coding sequence is TGTGCCAGCAGCCCCGCGGGGTACGAGCAGTACTTC. The rearrangement links TRBV11-1 to TRBJ2-7; D might be TRBD2 (6 bases). CDR3 length equals 12 residues. V dropped 5 bases and J dropped 4 bases, with 9 bases sitting between them. CDR1 is SGHAT, CDR2 FQDESV, per germline (reference sequence). Using reference TRBV11-1 and TRBJ2-7 for the parts outside the CDR3, the full variable domain is EAEVAQSPRYKITEKSQAVAFWCDPISGHATLYWYRQILGQGPELLVQFQDESVVDDSQLPKDRFSAERLKGVDSTLKIQPAELGDSAMYLCASSPAGYEQYFGPGTRLTVT.

This chain links TRBV18 with TRBJ1-5; 10 nucleotides agree with TRBD1. V shed 2 bases and J 2 bases; nucleotides not matched to a gene: 0. Germline values: CDR1 KGHSH, CDR2 LQKENI. The length of the CDR3 is 15 residues. The CDR3 reads CASSPGTGGNQPQHF. The DNA of the CDR3 is TGTGCCAGCTCACCAGGGACAGGGGGCAATCAGCCCCAGCATTTT. Based on the CDR3 plus reference TRBV18 and TRBJ1-5, the full variable domain is NAGVMQNPRHLVRRRGQEARLRCSPMKGHSHVYWYRQLPEEGLKFMVYLQKENIIDESGMPKERFSAEFPKEGPSILRIQQVVRGDSAAYFCASSPGTGGNQPQHFGDGTRLSIL.

This chain's CDR3 is CASRTRDSPFWETQYF. CDR3 in DNA: TGCGCCAGCAGAACCCGGGACAGTCCTTTTTGGGAGACCCAGTACTTC. This chain connects TRBV10-1 to TRBJ2-5; 7 nucleotides agree with TRBD1. The CDR3 is 16 residues long. The V gene end was trimmed by 6 bases and the J gene end by 5 bases; junction bases not matched to a gene: 15. Germline CDR1 and CDR2: WNHNN and SYGVQD (reference sequence).

V and J are TRBV9 and TRBJ1-1, with 9 bases aligning to TRBD1. Germline-derived CDR1 and CDR2 are SGDLS and YYNGEE. The CDR3 is made up of 16 amino acids. V was pared by 0 bases and J by 2 bases, with 5 bases of the junction left unmatched. This CDR3 is CASSVGWDRANTEAFF. CDR3 bases: TGTGCCAGCAGCGTAGGGTGGGACAGGGCTAACACTGAAGCTTTCTTT.

The genes are TRBV4-3 and TRBJ2-2, with D maybe TRBD1 (6 bases). The V gene's germline CDR1 is LGHNA and CDR2 YSLEER. Trimming took off 3 bases at V and 4 bases at J, with 12 bases between the two ends. The CDR3 is 15 residues long. The CDR3 coding sequence is TGCGCCAGCAGCCAGTCAACAGGGAGCACCGGGGAGCTGTTTTTT. Translation gives CASSQSTGSTGELFF.

This chain joins TRBV5-1 and TRBJ2-1; 11 nucleotides agree with TRBD2. This CDR3 has 17 residues. Losses at the gene ends were 1 base for V and 1 base for J; bases not matched to a gene: 4. The germline V gene has CDR1 SGHRS and CDR2 YFSETQ. The CDR3 loop is CASSLTSGSFSYNEQFF. The DNA for the CDR3 is TGCGCCAGCAGCTTGACTAGCGGGAGCTTTTCCTACAATGAGCAGTTCTTC.

The V call is TRBV30, the J call TRBJ2-1; D possibly corresponds to TRBD2 (7 bases). V lost 5 bases and J 12 bases, leaving 14 bases between the germline ends. The CDR3 consists of 11 residues. Per germline, CDR1 GTSNPN and CDR2 SVGIG (reference sequence). The CDR3 protein is CAWQEGGPQFF. CDR3 nucleotides: TGTGCCTGGCAAGAGGGGGGGCCGCAGTTCTTC.

The count of this clone is one. The chain employs TRBV19 and TRBJ2-2, with 7 bases lining up with TRBD2. V gave up 7 bases and J gave up 5 bases; unmatched junction bases: 10. Germline values: CDR1 LNHDA, CDR2 SQIVND (reference sequence). The CDR3 totals 15 residues. The CDR3 nucleotides read TGTGCCAGTACCCTGGGGGGGACGGGGACCGGGGAGCTGTTTTTT. Its translation: CASTLGGTGTGELFF.

The V and J genes are TRBV28 and TRBJ1-1; D not resolved. V dropped 6 bases and J dropped 1 base, with 12 bases sitting between them. This CDR3 region has 14 residues. Germline lookup yields CDR1 MDHEN and CDR2 SYDVKM. CDR3 residues: CASSRRGGNTEAFF. In DNA, the CDR3 is TGTGCCAGCAGCCGGCGGGGTGGGAACACTGAAGCTTTCTTT.

The chain carries TRBV6-1 and TRBJ1-5, with D perhaps TRBD1 (5 bases). Between the trimmed V and J ends, which lost 8 bases and 4 bases, there was a span of 15 bases. The germline V gene encodes CDR1 MNHNS and CDR2 SASEGT. This CDR3 is built from 14 residues. The CDR3 spells CASSTVAGNQPQHF. The CDR3 nucleotides are TGTGCCAGCTCAACGGTGGCAGGGAATCAGCCCCAGCATTTT.

The CDR3 spells CASSLDLQGGFYEQYF. Written as DNA, the CDR3 is TGTGCCAGCAGCTTAGACCTCCAGGGTGGGTTTTACGAGCAGTACTTC. The chain recombines TRBV11-2 with TRBJ2-7; D is possibly TRBD1 (5 bases). V was clipped by 0 bases and J by 4 bases, with 16 bases between them. The germline gives CDR1 SGHAT, CDR2 FQNNGV. The length of the CDR3 is 16 residues. Filled out from reference TRBV11-2 and TRBJ2-7, the complete variable domain reads EAGVAQSPRYKIIEKRQSVAFWCNPISGHATLYWYQQILGQGPKLLIQFQNNGVVDDSQLPKDRFSAERLKGVDSTLKIQPAKLEDSAVYLCASSLDLQGGFYEQYFGPGTRLTVT.

This clone was seen only a few times. The chain uses TRBV7-9 and TRBJ1-1; the D is unclear. Per germline, CDR1 SEHNR and CDR2 FQNEAQ (reference sequence). The length of the CDR3 is 14 residues. V was clipped by 4 bases and J by 0 bases, with 9 bases between them. The CDR3 sequence: CASSSAALNTEAFF. The CDR3 coding sequence is TGTGCCAGCAGCTCCGCGGCCCTGAACACTGAAGCTTTCTTT. Full variable domain (missing parts from reference TRBV7-9 and TRBJ1-1): DTGVSQNPRHKITKRGQNVTFRCDPISEHNRLYWYRQTLGQGPEFLTYFQNEAQLEKSRLLSDRFSAERPKGSFSTLEIQRTEQGDSAMYLCASSSAALNTEAFFGQGTRLTVV.